The entry below gives a single T cell receptor (beta chain) sequence along with its context. The antigen it binds to is not known. No base quality values were provided; no much bigger clone lies one nucleotide off. The cohort comprised under 700 healthy bone marrow donors. All cohort members were sampled while nominally healthy, although unrecorded immune exposures were likely present. The donor was CMV seronegative and was included in the group of 352 seronegative cohort members. Each donor provided a peripheral blood sample, and peripheral blood mononuclear cells were used for TCR beta sequencing. The Qiagen DNeasy Blood Extraction Kit was used to extract genomic DNA from the blood cell samples. Library preparation used the immunoSEQ multiplex PCR assay. A mixture of 60 forward primers for TCR Vbeta segments and 13 reverse primers for TCR Jbeta segments was used in the multiplex PCR. The CDR3 region of rearranged TCR beta genes was amplified from genomic DNA with a multiplex PCR assay. Amplified TCR beta libraries were sequenced as 87-base-pair reads on the Illumina HiSeq System. On the authors' methods: A later analysis counted approximately 76 million unique TCR beta chains across the roughly 700 repertoires, and some 11 million of these chains were shared by at least two donors. Raw reads were error-corrected and collapsed into unique sequences with a nearest-neighbor algorithm that merged closely related sequences to remove PCR and sequencing errors. CDR3 sequences were aligned to IMGT reference sequences to assign V, D and J gene segments. For a sequence to be retained, a match of at least six nucleotides was required to both a V gene segment and a J gene segment. Rearrangements were called productive when the CDR3 lacked stop codons and stayed in frame with V and J; all others were non-productive. CDR3 was defined according to IMGT convention as the region running from the second conserved V-encoded cysteine to the conserved J-encoded phenylalanine. In an earlier analysis of around 540 of the donors, sequences lacking an unambiguous match to a single V gene segment were excluded. An earlier analysis of around 600 of the donors classified V segments as functional when productive rearrangements were above 56.7% and as segregating when the standard deviation between donors was above 5%. A statistical classification framework was built for diagnosing cytomegalovirus status from the catalog of TCR beta chain sequences. V and J gene assignment, in a later analysis, came from comparing TCR nucleotide sequences with IMGT/GENE-DB human TR gene sequences. A later analysis assigned CDR3 sequences and most-parsimonious VDJ recombination scenarios with the TCRdist pipeline. In a later analysis, each TCR beta chain was defined by its CDR3 amino acid sequence together with its V-gene family, and reads without a unique V-gene family were excluded. In a later analysis, fewer than 650 highly shared, low-generation-probability nucleotide sequences were removed to address suspected cross-contamination and a sequencing artifact. A later analysis calculated a clonal expansion index for each public chain from normalized within-repertoire ranks of inferred template counts. Generation probabilities in a later analysis came from a VDJ recombination model fitted to out-of-frame rearrangements, and those results were checked against IGoR. In a later analysis, hypergeometric tests were used to score TCR-TCR, TCR-HLA and TCR-CMV co-occurrence, with a repertoire-size bias correction applied to TCR pairs. False discovery rates were estimated in a later analysis by permuting HLA or CMV assignments 20 times. In a later analysis, co-occurring TCRs were grouped with DBSCAN, and TCRdist sequence similarity was added when clustering was performed within HLA-allele-positive subsets. Repertoires with fewer than 30,000 or more than 120,000 public chains, plus five repertoires with anomalous nucleotide sharing, were excluded from co-occurrence clustering. TCRdb obtained this table from immuneACCESS and retained in-frame rearrangements with V and J assigned. These tables miss some clones; where compared with another copy, unresolved V genes account for less than half of the shortfall, and the remainder is unexplained. V and J calls and clone size are those listed in that table; D and trimming were worked out from the DNA. The sample table lists approximately 200,000 clones, around 78% of them with a count of one. About 1.9% of the sample belongs to the ten largest clones.

This record belongs to a study of cytomegalovirus exposure and HLA in healthy donors (dated by TCRdb to the late 2010s). About the investigation overall: In an earlier analysis of some 610 of the donors, around 290 Gb of sequence data and 95 million to 130 million unique TCR beta sequences from 150 million to 200 million T cells were reported. An early release covering just under 650 HLA-typed donors comprised 250 to 350 gigabases of sequencing data and 85 million or so unique TCR sequences. Of the 398 genotyped donors, approximately 80% fell in the genetic ancestry cluster associated with self-reported Caucasian donors. The study was designed to test whether signatures of past pathogen exposure could be identified by cataloging public T cell receptors. The study used immunosequencing to profile the T cell repertoires of about 670 subjects and linked those repertoires to cytomegalovirus serostatus. Besides the first cohort of approximately 670 subjects, a separate validation cohort made up of some 110 different subjects was used. To predict cytomegalovirus infection status, the study brought together high-throughput TCR immunosequencing, statistical association of individual TCRs with disease status, and machine learning. A later analysis re-analyzed previously published TCR beta repertoires from roughly 630 donors and added high-resolution HLA genotyping to study TCR occurrence patterns. In the later analysis, no new phenotypic data were used to find candidate immune exposures; instead, reliance was placed on TCR beta sequences and their occurrence across donors. An earlier analysis of 587 of the donors used high-throughput TCR beta sequencing to judge whether each TCR beta V gene segment behaved as functional or pseudogenic. Donor age, sex, ethnicity and CMV serostatus were collected together with the repertoire data. A later genetic analysis took genome-wide SNP genotypes for about three fifths of the 666 donors and used that subset as a discovery cohort. All discovery cohort repertoires had been generated on a single sequencing platform. HLA typing included class I and class II loci at four-digit resolution. Typing coverage differed by locus: A, B, C, DRB1 and DQB1 were typed in roughly 629-640 donors, DQA1 in 500 to 550, DPA1 in over 600, and DPB1 in roughly 470. About 5 DR-DQ haplotypes were handled as single units for association and clustering, since linkage in the cohort was strong. Across about 380 genotyped donors of the cohort, an average of about 240,000 unique TCR beta nucleotide sequences per donor were sequenced, and 15% to 20% of those sequences were non-productive.

Overall study outcomes, separate from this receptor: In a later genetic analysis, fewer N-insertions in productive TCRs were reported among donors in an Asian-associated ancestry cluster than the roughly 700-donor mean. Presence/absence analyses assumed roughly uniform sequencing depth across donors, an assumption that may not hold. Most CMV-associated TCR beta chains appeared to be HLA-restricted in a later analysis, and the HLA associations seemed to be driven largely by CMV exposure. According to the authors, the approach could potentially be generalized to other disease states and immunological phenotypes. V-gene and J-gene trimming of TCR beta chains was associated with a missense DCLRE1C variant in a later genetic analysis, and the association was replicated in an independent cohort. Linkage disequilibrium might explain the correlated functional status among segregating V segments, but an unknown experimental factor could not be ruled out. Specific HLA alleles were associated with 16,951 TCR beta sequences at a false discovery rate of 0.05 in a later analysis. Roughly 15 rarely observed V segments, including chromosome 9 orphons, were excluded from the earlier analysis of approximately 500 of the donors because counts were too low. Compared with equally common non-associated chains, HLA-associated TCR beta chains in a later analysis were more clonally expanded and had lower generation probabilities. Broadly in line with IMGT annotations, most TCR beta V segments showed up in productive rearrangements about 90% or about 30% of the time in an earlier analysis of 587 of the donors. Cytomegalovirus status was reported to be diagnosed by the classifier with high specificity and sensitivity in both the original and validation cohorts. Assigning TCR associations to individual alleles was difficult when HLA alleles, especially DR and DQ, strongly co-occurred. A group of highly shared sequence variants was considered likely to be a technical artifact of the sequencing pipeline. The study gave a list of around 170 TCR beta chains associated with cytomegalovirus. For the cohort, immune exposure information was limited to CMV serostatus. Because HLA typing was unavailable for some donors at each locus, only the typed subset was used in association tests. In this cohort, only TCR beta chains were sequenced, and detectable features were limited by the absence of alpha or paired-chain data. A few of the identified cytomegalovirus-associated TCR beta chains were confirmed in vitro to be specific for cytomegalovirus antigens. Some IMGT-functional V segments, including TRBV6-2 and TRBV6-3, could not be distinguished by the 87-base-pair reads and were therefore excluded. According to a later analysis, parvovirus B19, influenza, CMV and Epstein-Barr virus appeared linked to several top co-occurrence clusters. A later analysis found that TCR association rates varied across HLA loci, with DRB1 alleles showing the most associated TCRs and HLA-C alleles the fewest. A further reported finding was that TCR beta sequences accurately predicted the HLA-A and HLA-B alleles for most subjects in the first cohort. Most TCR sequences were observed very rarely across donors, whereas some public TCRs were present in many individuals.

V is pared back by 1 base and J by 4 bases, with 11 bases lying between the germline termini. The CDR3 has 15 amino acids, counting the end cysteine and phenylalanine. This entry keeps only the CDR3 DNA: 45 bases, framed from base 1. Taken from the germline V gene, the CDR1 and CDR2 loops are SGHRS and YFSETQ. Sequenced: PBMCs. This clonotype was sampled from a man younger than 40 in good health and CMV-seronegative. This receptor chain uses TRBV5-1 and TRBJ2-2; the D gene is unclear. The base sequence is TGCGCCAGCAGCTTGTTGGTTGTTAGCACCGGGGAGCTGTTTTTT. Translated, it reads CASSLLVVSTGELFF.